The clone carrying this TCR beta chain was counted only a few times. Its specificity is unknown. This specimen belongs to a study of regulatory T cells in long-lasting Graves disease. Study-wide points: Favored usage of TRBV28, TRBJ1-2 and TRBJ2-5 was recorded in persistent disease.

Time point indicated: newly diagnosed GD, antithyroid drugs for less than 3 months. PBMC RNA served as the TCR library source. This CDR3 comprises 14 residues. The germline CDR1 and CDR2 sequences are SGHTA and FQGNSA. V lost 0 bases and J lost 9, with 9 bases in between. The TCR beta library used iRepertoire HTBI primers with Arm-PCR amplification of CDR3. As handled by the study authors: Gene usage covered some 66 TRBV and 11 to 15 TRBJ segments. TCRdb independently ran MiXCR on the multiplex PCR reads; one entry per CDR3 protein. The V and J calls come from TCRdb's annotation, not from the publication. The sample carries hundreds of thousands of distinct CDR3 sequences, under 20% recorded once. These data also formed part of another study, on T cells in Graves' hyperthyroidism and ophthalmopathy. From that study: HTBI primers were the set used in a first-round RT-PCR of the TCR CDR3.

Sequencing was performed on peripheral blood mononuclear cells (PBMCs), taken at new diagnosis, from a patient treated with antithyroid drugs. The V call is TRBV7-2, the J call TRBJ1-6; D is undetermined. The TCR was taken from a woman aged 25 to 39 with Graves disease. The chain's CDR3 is CASSLAGFASPLHF. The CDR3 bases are TGTGCCAGCAGCTTAGCAGGGTTCGCTTCACCCCTCCACTTT.